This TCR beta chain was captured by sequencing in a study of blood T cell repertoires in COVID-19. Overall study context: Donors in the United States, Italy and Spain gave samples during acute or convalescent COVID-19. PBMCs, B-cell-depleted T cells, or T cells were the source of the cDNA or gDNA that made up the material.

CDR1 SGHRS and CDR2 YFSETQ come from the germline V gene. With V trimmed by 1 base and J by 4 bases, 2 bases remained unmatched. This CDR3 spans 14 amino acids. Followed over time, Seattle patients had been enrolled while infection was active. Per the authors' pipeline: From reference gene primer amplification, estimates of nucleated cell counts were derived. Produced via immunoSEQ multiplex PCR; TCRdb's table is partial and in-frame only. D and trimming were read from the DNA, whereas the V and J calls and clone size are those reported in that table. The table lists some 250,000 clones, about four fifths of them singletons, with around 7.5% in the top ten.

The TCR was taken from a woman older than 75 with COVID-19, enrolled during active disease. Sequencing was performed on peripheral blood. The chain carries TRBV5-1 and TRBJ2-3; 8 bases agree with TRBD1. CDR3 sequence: CASSLQGASDTQYF. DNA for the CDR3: TGCGCCAGCAGCTTGCAGGGGGCGTCAGATACGCAGTATTTT.